This T cell receptor beta chain was sequenced during a study of CD8 T cells in Susac syndrome. Study-level findings and limits: The study acknowledged a relatively small number of individuals in its TCR sequencing and HLA analysis.

With regard to this clonotype: Its matching antigen is unknown.

Between the trimmed V and J ends, which lost 6 bases and 3 bases, there was a span of 9 bases. The length of the CDR3 is 12 residues. From blood CD8+ and CD4+ T cells, the TCR beta chain was sequenced. Through negative isolation, CD4+ and CD8+ T cells were obtained, while TEMRA cells were enriched using FACS. The RNA, about 0.5 to 1 ug, was put through reverse transcription using random hexamers. Amplification of TCR beta CDR3 across 54 Vbeta and 13 Jbeta was performed with immunoSEQ multiplex PCR. One entry per CDR3 protein results from TCRdb running MiXCR on the immunoSEQ multiplex PCR reads. The sample contains 150,000 to 180,000 distinct CDR3 sequences, about 95% of which appear only once.

The sequencing input was CD8+ T cells from PBMCs. The sequence was obtained from a human donor with multiple sclerosis. The J gene is TRBJ2-7, the V gene TRBV12-3 or TRBV12-4; D is undetermined. CDR3 sequence (DNA): TGTGCCAGCAGAACCTCTGGCTACGAGCAGTACTTC. It is translated as CASRTSGYEQYF.